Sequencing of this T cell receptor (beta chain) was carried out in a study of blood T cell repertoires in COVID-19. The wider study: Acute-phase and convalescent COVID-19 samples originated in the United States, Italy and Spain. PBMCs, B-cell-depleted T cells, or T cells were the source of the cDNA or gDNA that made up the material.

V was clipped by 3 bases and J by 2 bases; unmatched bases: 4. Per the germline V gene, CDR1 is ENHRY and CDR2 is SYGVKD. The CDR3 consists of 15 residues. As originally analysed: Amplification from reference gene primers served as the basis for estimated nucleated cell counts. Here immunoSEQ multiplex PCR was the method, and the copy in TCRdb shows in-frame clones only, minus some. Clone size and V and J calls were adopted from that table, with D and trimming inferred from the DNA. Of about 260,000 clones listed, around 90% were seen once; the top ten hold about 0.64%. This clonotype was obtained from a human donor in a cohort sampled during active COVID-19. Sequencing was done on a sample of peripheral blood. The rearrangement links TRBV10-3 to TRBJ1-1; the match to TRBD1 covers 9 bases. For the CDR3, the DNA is TGTGCCATCAGTGAATTGGGACAGGGAAACACTGAAGCTTTCTTT. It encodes CAISELGQGNTEAFF.